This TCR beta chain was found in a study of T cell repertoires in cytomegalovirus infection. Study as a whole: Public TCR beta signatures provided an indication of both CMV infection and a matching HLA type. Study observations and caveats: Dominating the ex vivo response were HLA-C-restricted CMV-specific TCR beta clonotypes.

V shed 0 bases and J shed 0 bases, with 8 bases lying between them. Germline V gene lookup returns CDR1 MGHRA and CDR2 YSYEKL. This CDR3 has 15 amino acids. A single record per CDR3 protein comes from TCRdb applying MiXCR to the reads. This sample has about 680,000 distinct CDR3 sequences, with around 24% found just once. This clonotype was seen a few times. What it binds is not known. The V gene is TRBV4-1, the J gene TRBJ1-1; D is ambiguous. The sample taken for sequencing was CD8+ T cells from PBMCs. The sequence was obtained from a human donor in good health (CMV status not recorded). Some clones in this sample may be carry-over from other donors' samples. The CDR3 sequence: CASSQDEAMNTEAFF. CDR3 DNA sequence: TGCGCCAGCAGCCAAGACGAGGCGATGAACACTGAAGCTTTCTTT.